The 22 T cell receptor beta chains below were found in one sample sequenced in a study of blood T cell repertoires in COVID-19. Some clones are missing from TCRdb's copy, which holds only in-frame ones; the method was immunoSEQ multiplex PCR. The sample shows 130,000 to 150,000 clones, around 80% of them seen only once. Sequencing was performed on peripheral blood. These receptors were collected from a man between 65 and 85 years old who had recovered from COVID-19.

The rearrangement uses TRBV3-1 (or the pseudogene TRBV3-2) and TRBJ2-3; 9 nucleotides agree with TRBD2. Trimming at V came to 4 bases and at J to 6 bases, leaving 14 bases not matched to a gene. The CDR3 is made up of 17 amino acids. Germline V gene lookup returns CDR1 LGHDT and CDR2 YNNKEL (reference sequence). CDR3 residues: CASSLRGAGGSGDTQYF. The CDR3 nucleotides read TGTGCCAGCAGCCTTCGGGGAGCGGGAGGTTCAGGGGATACGCAGTATTTT.

The V gene is TRBV5-1, the J gene TRBJ2-7; the match to TRBD2 covers 8 bases. The J segment lost 5 bases and the V segment lost 1 base, leaving 23 bases of the junction unmatched. Germline lookup yields CDR1 SGHRS and CDR2 YFSETQ. The CDR3 runs 20 residues. In nucleotides, the CDR3 is TGCGCCAGCAGCTTGACCAGGAGGACTAGCTTACTAGGCGCGTCCAACGAGCAGTACTTC. It specifies CASSLTRRTSLLGASNEQYF.

The chain joins TRBV19 to TRBJ1-1; D ambiguous. The CDR3 has 14 amino acids. V lost 3 bases and J 1 base, leaving 9 bases between the germline ends. Germline values: CDR1 LNHDA, CDR2 SQIVND (reference sequence). DNA for the CDR3: TGTGCCAGTAGTATGGCAGGTACGAACACTGAAGCTTTCTTT. This codes for CASSMAGTNTEAFF.

This chain joins TRBV7-9 and TRBJ1-4; TRBD1 is a possible D gene (6 bases). CDR1 is SEHNR, CDR2 FQNEAQ, per germline (reference sequence). This CDR3 has 15 amino acids. Trimming pared 4 bases from V and 8 bases from J, leaving 17 bases between. CDR3 in amino acids: CASSSLGGAREKLFF. CDR3 nucleotide sequence: TGTGCCAGCAGCTCCTTAGGGGGGGCCCGAGAAAAACTGTTTTTT.

This sequence joins TRBV5-1 and TRBJ2-1, with D hard to call. CDR3 length: 14 amino acids. The germline V and J ends were trimmed by 5 bases and 2 bases, with 11 bases remaining between them. Germline CDR1 reads SGHRS; CDR2 reads YFSETQ. CDR3 coding DNA: TGCGCCAGCAGTGCCCCAGGCCCCTACAATGAGCAGTTCTTC. Translation gives CASSAPGPYNEQFF.

The V and J genes are TRBV20-1 and TRBJ1-1, with 8 positions matching TRBD1. The CDR3 is 13 amino acids. The J segment lost 4 bases and the V segment lost 3 bases, leaving 4 bases of the junction unmatched. In germline, CDR1 is DFQATT, CDR2 SNEGSKA (reference sequence). DNA for the CDR3: TGCAGTGCTAGTGGGACAGGCACCACTGAAGCTTTCTTT. Amino acid sequence: CSASGTGTTEAFF.

The chain recombines TRBV27 with TRBJ1-2; no firm D call. The germline V gene has CDR1 MNHEY and CDR2 SMNVEV (reference sequence). This CDR3 comprises 17 residues. V was trimmed by 5 bases and J by 1 base, leaving 20 bases between them. CDR3 amino acids: CASSTRAAGDNNYGYTF. The CDR3 DNA sequence: TGTGCCAGCAGTACCCGAGCCGCCGGGGATAATAACTATGGCTACACCTTC.

V usage is TRBV6-5 and J usage is TRBJ2-2, with TRBD2 matching 8 bases. The V gene end was trimmed by 4 bases and the J gene end by 4 bases; junction bases not matched to a gene: 2. CDR1 and CDR2 from the germline V gene are MNHEY and SVGAGI. The CDR3 length is 14 residues. The CDR3 spells CASSLLAGTGELFF. The CDR3, as DNA: TGTGCCAGCAGTTTGCTAGCGGGCACCGGGGAGCTGTTTTTT.

The J gene is TRBJ2-2, the V gene TRBV14, with D possibly matching TRBD2 (5 bases). Germline-derived CDR1 and CDR2 are SGHDN and FVKESK. Trimming removed 4 bases from V and 2 bases from J, with 14 bases in between. This CDR3 has 16 residues. CDR3 residues: CASSPQVASNTGELFF. In DNA, the CDR3 is TGTGCCAGCAGCCCCCAGGTAGCGTCAAACACCGGGGAGCTGTTTTTT.

CDR3 region: CASSLDSSTNEKLFF. CDR3 DNA sequence: TGCGCCAGCAGCTTGGACAGCTCAACTAATGAAAAACTGTTTTTT. The rearrangement links TRBV5-1 to TRBJ1-4, with D unclear. Germline V gene lookup returns CDR1 SGHRS and CDR2 YFSETQ. The CDR3 is 15 amino acids. Trimming shortened V by 0 bases and J by 0 bases, and 6 bases separated the two germline ends.

The gene calls are TRBV5-4 and TRBJ2-5; a weak D match, TRBD2 (6 bases). The CDR3 is made up of 16 amino acids. The ends were cut back, 1 base at V and 2 bases at J, with 15 bases in the middle. The germline V gene has CDR1 SGHNT and CDR2 YYREEE (reference sequence). The CDR3 nucleotides read TGTGCCAGCAGCTTGTTTGGGGGAGGACCTCAAGAGACCCAGTACTTC. It is translated as CASSLFGGGPQETQYF.

This clone was counted a few times. This chain uses TRBV7-2 with TRBJ2-7; 8 nucleotides line up with TRBD2. The CDR3 spans 15 residues. V dropped 3 bases and J dropped 2; count of bases not matched to a gene: 6. Germline loops: CDR1 SGHTA, CDR2 FQGNSA. The CDR3 spells CASSFVAGQAYEQYF. The CDR3 DNA reads as TGTGCCAGCAGCTTTGTAGCGGGACAAGCCTACGAGCAGTACTTC.

The genes are TRBV11-2 and TRBJ2-2; 8 positions agree with TRBD1. This CDR3 comprises 15 residues. Germline assignment: CDR1 SGHAT and CDR2 FQNNGV. After removal of 6 bases from V and 7 bases from J, the junction contained 10 bases not matched to a gene. CDR3: CASSPQGAKIGELFF. In DNA form, the CDR3 reads TGTGCCAGCAGTCCCCAGGGGGCTAAGATCGGGGAGCTGTTTTTT.

The chain couples TRBV7-2 to TRBJ1-1, with unresolved D. Germline loops: CDR1 SGHTA, CDR2 FQGNSA. The CDR3 covers 13 residues. V was trimmed by 6 bases and J by 0 bases, leaving 8 bases between them. The CDR3 reads CASRGRLNTEAFF. DNA of the CDR3: TGTGCCAGCAGGGGCAGACTGAACACTGAAGCTTTCTTT.

The chain uses TRBV7-9 and TRBJ2-7; TRBD2 matches 8 bases. V lost 6 bases, J lost 6 bases, and 16 bases stayed unmatched. This CDR3 contains 16 residues. The germline V gene has CDR1 SEHNR and CDR2 FQNEAQ (reference sequence). Here the CDR3 DNA reads TGTGCCAGCAGGTCGAGAGGGAGCGGGAGCGATAGCGAGCAGTACTTC. It specifies CASRSRGSGSDSEQYF.

The V gene is TRBV11-2, the J gene TRBJ2-7; D ambiguous. This CDR3 contains 11 residues. Germline V gene sequence: CDR1 SGHAT, CDR2 FQNNGV. With 4 bases removed from V and 12 bases from J, the gap between germline ends came to 13 bases. The CDR3 is CASSSERMLYF. The CDR3 DNA sequence: TGTGCCAGCAGCTCCGAGAGGATGTTGTACTTC.

The rearrangement uses TRBV29-1 and TRBJ1-2; perhaps TRBD1 as D (6 bases). The V end lost 5 bases, the J end lost 7 bases, and 11 bases lay between the germline ends. Germline CDR1 SQVTM, CDR2 ANQGSEA. The CDR3 has 11 residues. CDR3 sequence: CSVYRVSGYTF. The CDR3, as DNA: TGCAGCGTTTACAGGGTTTCTGGCTACACCTTC.

The chain joins TRBV3-1 (or the pseudogene TRBV3-2) to TRBJ2-5, with TRBD2 matching 13 bases. The CDR3 runs to 19 residues. Per germline, CDR1 LGHDT and CDR2 YNNKEL (reference sequence). V lost 4 bases and J lost 1; bases outside the gene matches: 12. The CDR3 DNA sequence: TGTGCCAGCAGCCCCTTTTTGACTAGCGGGAGGATGCGCCAAGAGACCCAGTACTTC. Protein sequence: CASSPFLTSGRMRQETQYF.

V and J are TRBV6-2 or TRBV6-3 and TRBJ1-1; possible D gene TRBD1, 5 bases. The CDR3 loop spans 14 amino acids. V shed 4 bases and J shed 1 base, with 10 bases lying between them. Germline loops: CDR1 MNHEY, CDR2 SVGEGT. In DNA, the CDR3 is TGTGCCAGCAGTTCACAGGTACCGAACACTGAAGCTTTCTTT. Encoded protein: CASSSQVPNTEAFF.

The chain couples TRBV27 to TRBJ2-6, with TRBD2 matching over 7 bases. The CDR3 sequence is 17 residues long. CDR1 MNHEY and CDR2 SMNVEV come from the germline V gene (reference sequence). Losses at the gene ends were 9 bases for V and 0 bases for J; bases not matched to a gene: 11. The CDR3 DNA is TGTGCCAGTGGGGGGGTGGGCTCGATCTCTGGGGCCAACGTCCTGACTTTC. Residues: CASGGVGSISGANVLTF.

The chain joins TRBV5-1 to TRBJ1-6; TRBD1 is a possible D gene (5 bases). Trimming left V 6 bases short and J 8 bases short, with 15 bases between. Germline V gives CDR1 SGHRS, CDR2 YFSETQ. The CDR3 runs 14 residues. CDR3 sequence reads: CASTRGGVDSPLHF. In DNA form, the CDR3 reads TGCGCCAGCACCCGGGGAGGGGTCGATTCACCCCTCCACTTT.

The gene calls are TRBV7-2 and TRBJ1-6; D gene uncertain. Germline lookup yields CDR1 SGHTA and CDR2 FQGNSA. Trimming removed 6 bases from V and 6 bases from J, with 15 bases in between. The CDR3 extends over 15 amino acids. DNA for the CDR3: TGTGCCAGCAGGCTGGTCGTAGTTCCTAATTCACCCCTCCACTTT. Translated: CASRLVVVPNSPLHF. Complete variable domain (other parts from reference TRBV7-2 and TRBJ1-6): GAGVSQSPSNKVTEKGKDVELRCDPISGHTALYWYRQSLGQGLEFLIYFQGNSAPDKSGLPSDRFSAERTGGSVSTLTIQRTQQEDSAVYLCASRLVVVPNSPLHFGNGTRLTVT.